The 24 T cell receptor beta chains below were found in one sample sequenced in a study of PD-L1 blockade in urothelial cancer. Using immunoSEQ multiplex PCR, the repertoire was profiled, and TCRdb retains in-frame clones only, with some absent. The sample consists of about 90,000 clones, 90% of them appearing once. Sequenced material: PBMCs, taken around atezolizumab (anti-PD-L1) treatment. Source of these receptors: a man aged 55-75 years with urothelial cancer.

J is TRBJ2-5 and V is TRBV9; weak D call: TRBD1 (6 bases). Trimming pared 2 bases from V and 4 bases from J, leaving 15 bases between. Germline CDR1 and CDR2: SGDLS and YYNGEE. The length of the CDR3 is 15 residues. Here the CDR3 DNA reads TGTGCCAGCAGCGTTATGGGGAGAGGGGGAGAGACCCAGTACTTC. It codes for CASSVMGRGGETQYF.

For the CDR3, the DNA is TGCGCCAGCAGCTTGGTTGAGAGGCCGGCCGACGAGCAGTACTTC. Translated, it gives CASSLVERPADEQYF. This chain links TRBV5-1 with TRBJ2-7; D is uncertain. The CDR3 spans 15 residues. The V gene's germline CDR1 is SGHRS and CDR2 YFSETQ. The V end lost 0 bases, the J end lost 5 bases, and 15 bases lay between the germline ends.

The chain combines TRBV7-3 with TRBJ1-1, with 9 positions matching TRBD1. V gave up 5 bases and J gave up 6 bases; unmatched junction bases: 13. This CDR3 is built from 16 residues. The germline V gene encodes CDR1 SGHTA and CDR2 FQGTGA. The CDR3 nucleotides are TGTGCCAGCAGCCCGACACAGGGGGCTGTGGGTGCTGAAGCTTTCTTT. It encodes CASSPTQGAVGAEAFF.

The chain combines TRBV5-1 with TRBJ2-7; tentative D call: TRBD2 (6 bases). Trimming removed 4 bases at V and 1 base at J, with 12 bases between. Germline lookup yields CDR1 SGHRS and CDR2 YFSETQ. CDR3 length: 14 amino acids. CDR3 region: CASSPGRLSYEQYF. The CDR3, as DNA: TGCGCCAGCAGCCCTGGGAGGTTATCCTACGAGCAGTACTTC.

The genes are TRBV5-8 and TRBJ2-7, with D possibly TRBD2 on 7 matching bases. V shed 6 bases and J shed 6 bases, with 16 bases lying between them. This CDR3 region has 13 residues. The germline gives CDR1 SGHTS, CDR2 YDEGEE. Here the CDR3 reads CASNRDYQGEQYF. The CDR3 region has the DNA TGTGCCAGCAACAGGGACTACCAGGGCGAGCAGTACTTC.

This clone was found once. V is TRBV27 and J is TRBJ1-5; the D gene is possibly TRBD1 (6 bases). There are 13 residues in the CDR3. Germline V gives CDR1 MNHEY, CDR2 SMNVEV (reference sequence). Trimming cost V 5 bases and J 6 bases, with 11 bases left between them. The CDR3 nucleotides read TGTGCCAGCAGTCATACAGGGCTTCAGCCCCAGCATTTT. It is translated as CASSHTGLQPQHF.

The chain carries TRBV6-5 and TRBJ1-3; a weak D match, TRBD1 (5 bases). Germline V gene data show CDR1 as MNHEY and CDR2 as SVGAGI. This CDR3 has 14 residues. The V end was cut by 5 bases, the J end by 2 bases, with 10 bases between. DNA of the CDR3: TGTGCCAGCAGTACGGACACAACTGGAAACACCATATATTTT. Its translation is CASSTDTTGNTIYF.

The chain couples TRBV4-2 to TRBJ2-7; 10 bases are a match to TRBD2. Germline values: CDR1 LGHNA, CDR2 YNFKEQ. The trim removed 1 base at V and 0 bases at J, leaving 21 bases unmatched. There are 22 residues in the CDR3. The CDR3 DNA follows: TGTGCCAGCAGCCAAGTACCTAGCGGGGGAGCTTTTCGACAAGCCCCCTCCTACGAGCAGTACTTC. Translated: CASSQVPSGGAFRQAPSYEQYF.

This clone was counted once. The V call is TRBV5-1, the J call TRBJ2-1; 9 bases match TRBD1. The CDR3 is made up of 17 amino acids. CDR1 is SGHRS, CDR2 YFSETQ, per germline. The junction had 8 bases not matched to a gene; V was cut back by 0 bases and J by 4 bases. CDR3 region: CASSLGRGQGRYNEQFF. DNA of the CDR3: TGCGCCAGCAGCTTGGGAAGGGGACAGGGCCGTTACAATGAGCAGTTCTTC.

The V gene is TRBV6-5, the J gene TRBJ1-3, with 7 bases fitting TRBD1. The ends lost 5 bases at V and 3 bases at J; junction bases unmatched: 7. Germline V gives CDR1 MNHEY, CDR2 SVGAGI. The CDR3 has 15 residues. This CDR3 is CASSRTDRVGNTIYF. The DNA for the CDR3 is TGTGCCAGCAGTCGCACCGACAGGGTTGGAAACACCATATATTTT.

The chain combines TRBV6-1 with TRBJ1-1, with 7 bases aligning to TRBD1. V lost 5 bases and J lost 0; bases outside the gene matches: 3. Germline values: CDR1 MNHNS, CDR2 SASEGT. The CDR3 has 14 residues. In nucleotides, the CDR3 is TGTGCCAGCAGTAAGGGGACAGTGAACACTGAAGCTTTCTTT. Protein product: CASSKGTVNTEAFF.

This clone occurred once. The rearrangement uses TRBV4-2 and TRBJ2-4; 9 bases are shared with TRBD1. This CDR3 comprises 16 residues. The germline gives CDR1 LGHNA, CDR2 YNFKEQ. Germline trimming cut 0 bases from V and 3 bases from J; bases unmatched to any gene: 3. This CDR3 reads CASSQDRDRVKNIQYF. The CDR3 DNA follows: TGTGCCAGCAGCCAAGATCGGGACAGGGTCAAAAACATTCAGTACTTC.

This chain links TRBV10-3 with TRBJ2-7; perhaps TRBD1 as D (6 bases). Trimming took off 3 bases at V and 4 bases at J, with 10 bases between the two ends. The CDR3 totals 13 residues. From germline, CDR1 is ENHRY and CDR2 SYGVKD. CDR3 protein: CAISDDRTYEQYF. The CDR3 DNA follows: TGTGCCATCAGTGATGACAGGACTTACGAGCAGTACTTC.

The rearrangement joins TRBV19 to TRBJ2-7; 9 nucleotides match TRBD1. From germline, CDR1 is LNHDA and CDR2 SQIVND (reference sequence). There are 14 residues in the CDR3. Losses at the gene ends were 7 bases for V and 5 bases for J; bases not matched to a gene: 9. Here the CDR3 DNA reads TGTGCCAGTACCCGGACAGGGGACGTCGACGAGCAGTACTTC. Amino acid sequence: CASTRTGDVDEQYF.

The chain joins TRBV6-5 to TRBJ1-2, with 7 bases lining up with TRBD1. V was pared by 7 bases and J by 4 bases, with 6 bases of the junction left unmatched. Germline CDR1 and CDR2: MNHEY and SVGAGI. The CDR3 loop spans 13 amino acids. The CDR3 region is CASTAGGSYGYTF. DNA of the CDR3: TGTGCCAGCACCGCAGGGGGTTCCTATGGCTACACCTTC.

The V call is TRBV29-1, the J call TRBJ2-5; 8 bases agree with TRBD2. CDR3 length: 14 residues. Germline loops: CDR1 SQVTM, CDR2 ANQGSEA. V shed 3 bases, J shed 5 bases, and the junction held 8 bases outside the gene matches. The CDR3: CSVDEREIRETQYF. In DNA form, the CDR3 reads TGCAGCGTTGACGAGCGGGAGATACGGGAGACCCAGTACTTC.

The chain links TRBV7-2 to TRBJ1-2, with 7 bases that match TRBD1. The CDR3 sequence is 14 residues long. The germline CDR1 and CDR2 sequences are SGHTA and FQGNSA. Trimming took 0 bases from V and 4 from J; bases not matched to a gene: 2. CDR3: CASSLATGSYGYTF. CDR3 DNA: TGTGCCAGCAGCTTAGCGACAGGGAGCTATGGCTACACCTTC.

The chain is built from TRBV18 and TRBJ1-2; 7 bases map to TRBD1. This CDR3 is built from 14 residues. Germline-derived CDR1 and CDR2 are KGHSH and LQKENI. Trimming removed 3 bases from V and 4 bases from J; junction bases left unmatched: 5. This CDR3 is CASSPDRGLYGYTF. The DNA of the CDR3 is TGTGCCAGCTCACCGGATAGGGGGCTCTATGGCTACACCTTC.

The V and J genes are TRBV6-1 and TRBJ2-7; D unclear. Germline CDR1 reads MNHNS; CDR2 reads SASEGT. The CDR3 spans 11 residues. Trimming left V 5 bases short and J 3 bases short, with 5 bases between. Here the CDR3 reads CASSLYYEQYF. The CDR3 bases are TGTGCCAGCAGTTTGTACTACGAGCAGTACTTC.

This chain connects TRBV5-1 to TRBJ2-7; TRBD1 matches 7 bases. The CDR3 is 16 residues long. Germline assignment: CDR1 SGHRS and CDR2 YFSETQ. The J segment lost 1 base and the V segment lost 4 bases, leaving 11 bases of the junction unmatched. The CDR3 protein is CASSVIDRAHSYEQYF. The CDR3 coding sequence is TGCGCCAGCAGCGTTATTGACAGGGCCCATTCCTACGAGCAGTACTTC.

This chain joins TRBV7-8 and TRBJ1-1; D may be TRBD1 (5 bases). The CDR3 consists of 14 residues. The V and J ends lost 1 base and 0 bases respectively, with 6 bases between them. CDR1 SGHVS and CDR2 FQNEAQ come from the germline V gene. The CDR3 reads CASSLGQLNTEAFF. In DNA form, the CDR3 reads TGTGCCAGCAGCTTAGGACAGCTGAACACTGAAGCTTTCTTT.

Only one count was recorded for this clone. CDR3 sequence: CASSLGDRSTGNTIYF. The DNA for the CDR3 is TGTGCCAGCAGCTTAGGGGACAGGAGCACTGGAAACACCATATATTTT. The chain is built from TRBV7-2 and TRBJ1-3, with 8 nucleotides matching TRBD1. CDR1 and CDR2 (germline): SGHTA, FQGNSA. With 1 base clipped from V and 2 bases from J, the junction kept 4 bases outside the gene matches. The CDR3 extends over 16 amino acids.

This rearrangement joins TRBV27 to TRBJ2-1; perhaps TRBD2 as D (5 bases). Trimming took 6 bases from V and 3 from J, leaving 12 bases between them. Germline V gene data show CDR1 as MNHEY and CDR2 as SMNVEV (reference sequence). The CDR3 has 14 residues. CDR3 coding DNA: TGTGCCAGCAGACCCACTAGTGACTACAATGAGCAGTTCTTC. Amino acid sequence: CASRPTSDYNEQFF.

This sequence joins TRBV28 and TRBJ1-2; D is possibly TRBD1 (5 bases). V lost 5 bases, J lost 8 bases, and 21 bases lay in between. The CDR3 is 15 amino acids. Germline assignment: CDR1 MDHEN and CDR2 SYDVKM. CDR3 region: CASSPLQIQGVGYTF. Written as DNA, the CDR3 is TGTGCCAGCAGTCCCCTTCAAATCCAGGGTGTAGGCTACACCTTC.